A selection of T cell receptor beta chains follows, all from one sample in a study of blood T cell repertoires in COVID-19. Sequencing used immunoSEQ multiplex PCR; TCRdb keeps in-frame clones, though not all of them. Of some 100,000 clones in the sample, approximately 86% were seen once. The sequencing input was peripheral blood. The receptors stem from a human donor in a cohort sampled during active COVID-19. Each CDR3 is given with its conserved first and last residue. A D gene is named only where the DNA matches it firmly. Not every row has a clone size; where given, it reads once, few, many or a size class.

>TRBJ2-3|TRBV28|-|-|15
CASSSGAASGDTQYF
TGTGCCAGCAGCTCCGGTGCCGCATCCGGAGATACGCAGTATTTT
>TRBJ2-1|TRBV19|-|-|15
CASSTRVAAYNEQFF
TGTGCCAGTAGTACCCGGGTAGCGGCCTACAATGAGCAGTTCTTC
>TRBJ1-5|TRBV6-5|-|TRBD1|14
CASSSRDRNQPQHF
TGTGCCAGCAGTTCCCGGGACAGAAATCAGCCCCAGCATTTT
>TRBJ1-6|TRBV3-1/TRBV3-2|-|-|16
CASSQGDWGPNSPLHF
TGTGCCAGCAGCCAAGGAGATTGGGGGCCAAATTCACCCCTCCACTTT
>TRBJ2-1|TRBV28|-|TRBD2|16
CASSIVAGGTHNEQFF
TGTGCCAGCAGTATCGTAGCGGGAGGGACTCACAATGAGCAGTTCTTC
>TRBJ2-7|TRBV5-1|-|-|15
CASSLSAGPSYEQYF
TGCGCCAGCAGCTTGTCGGCGGGACCCTCCTACGAGCAGTACTTC
>TRBJ1-2|TRBV13|-|-|14
CASSLTRSNYGYTF
TGTGCCAGCAGCTTAACTAGATCTAACTATGGCTACACCTTC
>TRBJ1-1|TRBV19|once|-|15
CASSIGSRAGSKAFF
TGTGCCAGTAGTATAGGTTCCCGAGCCGGGAGCAAAGCTTTCTTT
>TRBJ2-7|TRBV18|-|-|14
CASSPTGTSYEQYF
TGTGCCAGCTCGCCGACAGGAACTTCCTACGAGCAGTACTTC
>TRBJ2-3|TRBV2|-|TRBD2|16
CASREGLAQSADTQYF
TGTGCCAGCAGGGAGGGACTAGCTCAGAGTGCAGATACGCAGTATTTT
>TRBJ2-3|TRBV28|-|TRBD2|16
CASSSPPGLATDTQYF
TGTGCCAGCAGTTCCCCACCGGGACTAGCCACAGATACGCAGTATTTT
>TRBJ2-7|TRBV7-8|-|TRBD2|18
CASSSPGSGSALSYEQYF
TGTGCCAGCAGCTCCCCGGGTAGCGGGAGTGCTTTATCCTACGAGCAGTACTTC
>TRBJ1-2|TRBV7-9|-|TRBD1|16
CASSLAGGNIYYGYTF
TGTGCCAGCAGCTTAGCAGGGGGCAACATTTACTATGGCTACACCTTC
>TRBJ2-2|TRBV18|-|TRBD2|14
CASSTRGGAGELFF
TGTGCCAGCTCCACTCGGGGGGGAGCCGGGGAGCTGTTTTTT
>TRBJ2-7|TRBV7-8|-|TRBD2|15
CASSLGGSDIPEQYF
TGTGCCAGCAGCTTGGGGGGGAGCGACATACCGGAGCAGTACTTC
>TRBJ2-1|TRBV6-6|-|TRBD2|14
CASSNAGTNDEQFF
TGTGCCAGCAGTAATGCCGGGACTAACGATGAGCAGTTCTTC
>TRBJ2-3|TRBV29-1|-|TRBD2|16
CSVGKPGGVKVGTQYF
TGCAGCGTGGGAAAGCCCGGGGGGGTTAAAGTGGGCACGCAGTATTTT
>TRBJ1-2|TRBV6-2/TRBV6-3|-|TRBD1|15
CASSSRDRGHRGYTF
TGTGCCAGCAGTTCCAGGGACAGGGGCCATCGCGGCTACACCTTC
>TRBJ2-1|TRBV10-3|-|TRBD2|16
CAISEPPSGGYNEQFF
TGTGCCATCAGTGAGCCCCCTAGCGGGGGCTACAATGAGCAGTTCTTC
>TRBJ2-5|TRBV9|-|-|16
CASSVGGGGFQETQYF
TGTGCCAGCAGCGTAGGAGGGGGGGGATTCCAAGAGACCCAGTACTTC
>TRBJ2-1|TRBV12-3/TRBV12-4|-|-|13
CAIRHSSSTEQFF
TGTGCCATCCGACACTCCTCCTCAACTGAGCAGTTCTTC
>TRBJ1-5|TRBV6-2/TRBV6-3|-|-|15
CASSVTQGVASPQHF
TGTGCCAGCAGTGTCACACAGGGAGTGGCGTCGCCCCAGCATTTT
>TRBJ1-5|TRBV6-5|-|TRBD1|15
CASRRDRGQDQPQHF
TGTGCCAGCAGGAGGGACAGGGGGCAGGATCAGCCCCAGCATTTT
>TRBJ1-3|TRBV5-1|-|-|16
CASSLGHNRAPNTIYF
TGCGCCAGCAGCTTGGGTCATAATAGAGCGCCAAACACCATATATTTT
>TRBJ2-7|TRBV19|-|TRBD2|17
CASSSRLAGGQTYEQYF
TGTGCCAGTAGTTCCCGACTAGCGGGGGGACAAACCTACGAGCAGTACTTC
>TRBJ2-3|TRBV5-1|-|-|14
CASSLTPGADTQYF
TGCGCCAGCAGCTTAACCCCCGGGGCAGATACGCAGTATTTT
>TRBJ2-3|TRBV9|-|-|13
CASSVPSTDTQYF
TGTGCCAGCAGCGTACCTAGCACAGATACGCAGTATTTT
>TRBJ2-7|TRBV11-2|-|-|15
CASSLDRTVRYEQYF
TGTGCCAGCAGCTTAGATCGAACAGTTCGGTACGAGCAGTACTTC
>TRBJ2-5|TRBV2|-|-|14
CASSANRAGETQYF
TGTGCCAGCAGCGCCAACAGGGCTGGGGAGACCCAGTACTTC
>TRBJ1-2|TRBV5-1|-|TRBD1|15
CASSLDGQGAFGYTF
TGCGCCAGCAGCTTGGACGGACAGGGGGCGTTCGGCTACACCTTC
>TRBJ1-6|TRBV18|-|TRBD1|16
CASSPQRQGTNSPLHF
TGTGCCAGCTCACCCCAGAGACAGGGCACAAATTCACCCCTCCACTTT
>TRBJ2-3|TRBV6-6|-|-|17
CASSLLGPGSHTDTQYF
TGTGCCAGCAGTCTACTCGGCCCCGGGTCCCACACAGATACGCAGTATTTT
>TRBJ1-2|TRBV6-5|-|-|15
CASRGPAESGDGYTF
TGTGCCAGCAGGGGCCCCGCGGAGTCAGGGGATGGCTACACCTTC
>TRBJ1-2|TRBV18|-|-|12
CASSPNAGGYTF
TGTGCCAGCTCACCAAACGCGGGTGGCTACACCTTC
>TRBJ2-7|TRBV28|-|TRBD2|16
CASSPREGRSSYEQYF
TGTGCCAGCAGCCCCAGGGAGGGTAGAAGCTCCTACGAGCAGTACTTC
>TRBJ2-2|TRBV29-1|-|-|14
CSVVGGANTGELFF
TGCAGCGTTGTAGGGGGGGCGAACACCGGGGAGCTGTTTTTT
>TRBJ1-4|TRBV21-1|-|-|14
CASSKTANNEKLFF
TGTGCCAGCAGCAAGACAGCTAACAATGAAAAACTGTTTTTT
>TRBJ2-7|TRBV5-1|-|TRBD1|14
CASSSLGTGGKQYF
TGCGCCAGCAGCTCCCTCGGGACAGGCGGGAAGCAGTACTTC
>TRBJ2-3|TRBV29-1|-|-|13
CSVRPTSTDTQYF
TGCAGCGTTCGCCCCACTAGCACAGATACGCAGTATTTT
>TRBJ2-2|TRBV11-3|once|TRBD1|15
CASSAGTGVTGELFF
TGTGCCAGCAGCGCCGGGACAGGGGTCACCGGGGAGCTGTTTTTT
>TRBJ1-5|TRBV18|-|-|14
CASSPGGADQPQHF
TGTGCCAGCTCACCAGGAGGGGCTGATCAGCCCCAGCATTTT
>TRBJ2-2|TRBV7-9|once|-|15
CASSLGTVSSGELFF
TGTGCCAGCAGCTTAGGGACAGTCTCCTCCGGGGAGCTGTTTTTT
>TRBJ2-1|TRBV6-5|-|TRBD2|15
CASSYVASGGYEQFF
TGTGCCAGCAGTTACGTGGCTAGCGGGGGCTATGAGCAGTTCTTC
>TRBJ2-2|TRBV24-1|-|-|13
CATERANTGELFF
TGTGCCACCGAAAGAGCGAACACCGGGGAGCTGTTTTTT
>TRBJ2-2|TRBV12-5|-|-|15
CASALGQGNTGELFF
TGTGCTAGTGCCTTGGGGCAGGGTAACACCGGGGAGCTGTTTTTT
>TRBJ2-1|TRBV2|-|TRBD2|18
CASTLWASGSLLYNEQFF
TGTGCCAGCACCCTGTGGGCTAGCGGGAGTCTCCTTTACAATGAGCAGTTCTTC
>TRBJ2-5|TRBV11-2|-|-|16
CASSPGAGIWEETQYF
TGTGCCAGCAGCCCAGGGGCCGGGATCTGGGAGGAGACCCAGTACTTC
>TRBJ1-1|TRBV5-1|-|-|15
CASSPAGGLNTEAFF
TGCGCCAGCAGCCCGGCCGGGGGGCTGAACACTGAAGCTTTCTTT
>TRBJ2-2|TRBV7-9|-|-|14
CASIGNRVTGELFF
TGTGCCAGCATCGGAAACAGGGTCACCGGGGAGCTGTTTTTT
>TRBJ2-7|TRBV6-5|once|TRBD1|13
CASSRTGGDEQYF
TGTGCCAGCAGTAGGACAGGGGGGGACGAGCAGTACTTC
>TRBJ1-2|TRBV5-6|-|-|14
CASSFWIGVYGYTF
TGTGCCAGCAGCTTTTGGATTGGAGTTTATGGCTACACCTTC
>TRBJ1-1|TRBV27|-|TRBD1|15
CASRLTGLLNTEAFF
TGTGCCAGCAGACTGACAGGGCTGCTTAACACTGAAGCTTTCTTT
>TRBJ1-2|TRBV19|-|-|14
CASSRTDSYYGYTF
TGTGCCAGTAGCCGTACCGACAGCTACTATGGCTACACCTTC
>TRBJ1-1|TRBV6-5|-|-|13
CASITDSGTEAFF
TGTGCCAGCATTACGGACAGCGGTACTGAAGCTTTCTTT
>TRBJ1-4|TRBV28|-|-|12
CASTTPAGKLFF
TGTGCCAGCACCACACCGGCAGGAAAACTGTTTTTT